This entry describes one TCR beta chain. As yet, its antigen is unknown. Profiled with immunoSEQ multiplex PCR; TCRdb holds only in-frame clones, not every one. The table lists 50,000 to 70,000 clones, roughly 85% of them singletons. This sample was taken from a study of T cell responses to AZD1222 COVID-19 vaccine. Germline CDR1 is SNHLY and CDR2 is FYNNEI. Trimming pared 6 bases from V and 0 bases from J, leaving 15 bases between. The CDR3 has 16 residues. Whole-study results and caveats: Unmutated variant regions reportedly attract nearly half of all spike-specific TCRs. The breadth and depth of Spike-specific TCRs increased once two AZD1222 doses had been given.

The origin of this receptor is an adult in good health. The sequencing here drew on peripheral blood, taken on day 0 of MenACWY control vaccination. The chain links TRBV2 to TRBJ1-5; D not resolved. The DNA of the CDR3 is TGTGCCAGCAGGGCAGTGGACGGGGATAGCAATCAGCCCCAGCATTTT. This codes for CASRAVDGDSNQPQHF.